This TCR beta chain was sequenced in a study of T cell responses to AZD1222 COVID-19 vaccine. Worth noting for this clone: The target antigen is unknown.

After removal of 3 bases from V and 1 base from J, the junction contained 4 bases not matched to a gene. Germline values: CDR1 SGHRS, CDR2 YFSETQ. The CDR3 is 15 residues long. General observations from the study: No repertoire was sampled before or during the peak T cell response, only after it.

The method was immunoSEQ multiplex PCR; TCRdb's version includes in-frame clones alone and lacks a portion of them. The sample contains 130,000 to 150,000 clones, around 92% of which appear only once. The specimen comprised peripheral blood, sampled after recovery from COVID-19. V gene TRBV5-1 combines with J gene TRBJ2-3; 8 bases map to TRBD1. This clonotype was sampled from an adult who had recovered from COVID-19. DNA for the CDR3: TGCGCCAGCAGCTCACCGGGACAGGGCACAGATACGCAGTATTTT. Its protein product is CASSSPGQGTDTQYF.